The 23 T cell receptor beta chains in this list originate from one sample, sequenced in a study of response to subunit inactivated influenza vaccine. TCRdb reprocessed the RT-PCR reads with MiXCR, giving one entry per CDR3 protein. Among more than 450,000 distinct CDR3 sequences listed, over 9.5% were seen once. This specimen was PBMCs from blood, taken on the day of vaccination. These receptors came from a man aged 45-65 years who received an inactivated influenza vaccine.

The chain joins TRBV20-1 to TRBJ2-1, with TRBD2 matching over 15 bases. The germline gives CDR1 DFQATT, CDR2 SNEGSKA (reference sequence). The ends lost 7 bases at V and 7 bases at J; junction bases unmatched: 14. The CDR3 has 17 residues. The CDR3 is CSVDWTSGRVTLNEQFF. CDR3 in DNA: TGCAGTGTTGATTGGACTAGCGGGAGGGTGACGTTAAATGAGCAGTTCTTC.

The table lists this clonotype with a few counts. This chain connects TRBV5-4 to TRBJ2-1; D is ambiguous. Germline CDR1 is SGHNT and CDR2 is YYREEE (reference sequence). Trimming left V 9 bases short and J 4 bases short, with 8 bases between. There are 11 residues in the CDR3. CDR3 in DNA: TGTGCCAACGGAGATTACAATGAGCAGTTCTTC. As protein: CANGDYNEQFF.

V gene TRBV25-1 combines with J gene TRBJ2-7; 10 nucleotides agree with TRBD2. The CDR3 is made up of 13 amino acids. Germline CDR1 and CDR2: MGHDK and SYGVNS. V lost 8 bases and J lost 3; bases outside the gene matches: 4. In DNA, the CDR3 is TGTGCCAGCGCCGGGACTAGCGTCTACGAGCAGTACTTC. This encodes CASAGTSVYEQYF.

The chain links TRBV7-2 to TRBJ2-1; maybe TRBD2 (5 bases). Between the trimmed V and J ends, which lost 0 bases and 2 bases, there was a span of 11 bases. This CDR3 has 16 amino acids. The germline CDR1 and CDR2 sequences are SGHTA and FQGNSA. The CDR3 bases are TGTGCCAGCAGCTTAGCGGGAGTTTATCCCTACAATGAGCAGTTCTTC. Its protein is CASSLAGVYPYNEQFF.

The gene calls are TRBV5-1 and TRBJ1-2, with D possibly matching TRBD1 (6 bases). Trimming took 2 bases from V and 0 from J, leaving 17 bases between them. CDR1 and CDR2 from the germline V gene are SGHRS and YFSETQ. This CDR3 is 17 amino acids long. The CDR3 coding sequence is TGCGCCAGCAGCTTTGAAGGGGTAGGGGGAACTAACTATGGCTACACCTTC. Translation: CASSFEGVGGTNYGYTF.

The chain joins TRBV7-6 to TRBJ2-5, with a tentative D call TRBD2 (5 bases). Germline CDR1 SGHVS, CDR2 FNYEAQ. There are 15 residues in the CDR3. Trimming took off 2 bases at V and 4 bases at J, with 14 bases between the two ends. The CDR3 DNA is TGTGCCAGCAGCTTACGAGGGCCCGGACCAGAGACCCAGTACTTC. It codes for CASSLRGPGPETQYF.

The table lists this clonotype with a few counts. The chain is built from TRBV5-1 and TRBJ2-2; 11 nucleotides match TRBD1. CDR3 length equals 17 residues. V dropped 3 bases and J dropped 1; count of bases not matched to a gene: 5. CDR1 and CDR2 from the germline V gene are SGHRS and YFSETQ. The CDR3 region has the DNA TGCGCCAGCAGCTATACCGGGACAGGGGGGAACACCGGGGAGCTGTTTTTT. Encoded protein: CASSYTGTGGNTGELFF.

The V gene is TRBV28, the J gene TRBJ1-3; D is perhaps TRBD1 (5 bases). Looked up from germline, CDR1 is MDHEN and CDR2 is SYDVKM. CDR3 length: 15 amino acids. V gave up 4 bases and J gave up 13 bases, with 23 bases separating them. In DNA form, the CDR3 reads TGTGCCAGCAGTTCTAACTTCCGGGACCCGGGGGATATATATTTT. Protein sequence: CASSSNFRDPGDIYF.

A note on this clonotype: A much larger clone differs by one base, so this may be a read error. The chain uses TRBV20-1 and TRBJ2-5; the D gene is possibly TRBD1 (6 bases). Germline CDR1 DFQATT, CDR2 SNEGSKA (reference sequence). This CDR3 has 12 amino acids. Here the CDR3 DNA reads TGCAGTGCCACCACAGGGAGAGAGACCCACTACTTC. Translated, it gives CSATTGRETHYF.

This clonotype was detected only a few times. The chain links TRBV6-1 to TRBJ1-5; D unclear. The CDR3 runs to 16 residues. V was cut by 10 bases and J by 3 bases, with 22 bases left in between. CDR1 is MNHNS and CDR2 is SASEGT in the germline V gene. The chain's CDR3 is CATANSPTELNQPQHF. CDR3 DNA sequence: TGTGCCACCGCAAACAGTCCTACTGAGCTCAATCAGCCCCAGCATTTT.

The chain uses TRBV4-3 and TRBJ2-1; D might be TRBD1 or TRBD2, each matching 5 bases. Germline V gene data show CDR1 as LGHNA and CDR2 as YSLEER. Trimming took off 0 bases at V and 2 bases at J, with 8 bases between the two ends. This CDR3 is 15 amino acids long. CDR3 sequence: CASSQERDPYNEQFF. For the CDR3, the DNA is TGCGCCAGCAGCCAAGAACGGGACCCCTACAATGAGCAGTTCTTC.

This chain links TRBV5-5 with TRBJ2-3, with D perhaps TRBD1 or TRBD2 (5 bases each). Trimming shortened V by 3 bases and J by 6 bases, and 17 bases separated the two germline ends. The CDR3 sequence is 15 residues long. Per germline, CDR1 SGHKS and CDR2 YYEKEE (reference sequence). The CDR3 spells CASSSSRDARDTQYF. Written as DNA, the CDR3 is TGTGCCAGCAGCTCGAGTCGGGACGCTAGGGATACGCAGTATTTT.

This clonotype was counted only a few times. The chain couples TRBV7-9 to TRBJ2-7; possibly TRBD2 for D (6 bases). V dropped 7 bases and J dropped 6 bases, with 16 bases sitting between them. Germline V lookup: CDR1 SEHNR, CDR2 FQNEAQ (reference sequence). The CDR3 has 13 residues. The CDR3 loop reads CASNRDAGGEQYF. The CDR3 coding sequence is TGTGCCAGCAACCGGGACGCCGGGGGCGAGCAGTACTTC.

The V call is TRBV7-9, the J call TRBJ2-3, with D perhaps TRBD2 (7 bases). This CDR3 region has 11 residues. Germline V CDR1 and CDR2: SEHNR, FQNEAQ (reference sequence). DNA for the CDR3: TGTGCAGGGGGGGTTACAGATACGCAGTATTTT. As protein: CAGGVTDTQYF.

This clonotype was seen more than once but under ten times. The V and J genes are TRBV10-3 and TRBJ2-1; 7 nucleotides agree with TRBD2. The V and J ends lost 3 bases and 4 bases, in that order; junction bases with no gene match: 6. The CDR3 spans 15 residues. Germline-derived CDR1 and CDR2 are ENHRY and SYGVKD. The CDR3 DNA reads as TGTGCCATCAGTGACCATAGCGGGTCGTACAATGAGCAGTTCTTC. It encodes CAISDHSGSYNEQFF.

The genes are TRBV10-3 and TRBJ2-2; TRBD1 aligns across 7 bases. Germline CDR1 reads ENHRY; CDR2 reads SYGVKD. V lost 2 bases, J lost 1 base, and 4 bases stayed unmatched. CDR3 length: 16 residues. This chain's CDR3 is CAISEDRDRNTGELFF. DNA for the CDR3: TGTGCCATCAGTGAGGATAGGGACAGGAACACCGGGGAGCTGTTTTTT.

The V call is TRBV5-6, the J call TRBJ2-7, with 7 bases lining up with TRBD2. Per the germline V gene, CDR1 is SGHDT and CDR2 is YYEEEE. The trim removed 0 bases at V and 5 bases at J, leaving 8 bases unmatched. The CDR3 totals 15 residues. The chain's CDR3 is CASSLAGTTSHEQYF. The CDR3 nucleotides read TGTGCCAGCAGCTTGGCCGGGACTACATCCCACGAGCAGTACTTC. Full variable domain (rest looked up from reference TRBV5-6 and TRBJ2-7): DAGVTQSPTHLIKTRGQQVTLRCSPKSGHDTVSWYQQALGQGPQFIFQYYEEEERQRGNFPDRFSGHQFPNYSSELNVNALLLGDSALYLCASSLAGTTSHEQYFGPGTRLTVT.

This clonotype has a handful of counts. DNA for the CDR3: TGCGCTGGACAGGAAAACTATGGCTACACCTTC. As protein: CAGQENYGYTF. This chain connects TRBV20-1 to TRBJ1-2; 7 bases map to TRBD1. This CDR3 comprises 11 residues. Per germline, CDR1 DFQATT and CDR2 SNEGSKA (reference sequence).

The chain uses TRBV6-1 and TRBJ2-7, with D perhaps given as TRBD1 or TRBD2 (5 bases each). Germline assignment: CDR1 MNHNS and CDR2 SASEGT. The CDR3 length is 15 residues. Trimming took 6 bases from V and 6 from J, leaving 21 bases between them. CDR3 DNA: TGTGCCAGCAGCCCACCATTGGGGGTTGGTTCCGAGCAGTACTTC. This encodes CASSPPLGVGSEQYF.

In this sample, this clonotype turned up many times. The gene calls are TRBV4-3 and TRBJ2-3, with D perhaps matching TRBD2 (6 bases). Per the germline V gene, CDR1 is LGHNA and CDR2 is YSLEER. V was clipped by 2 bases and J by 9 bases, with 18 bases between them. There are 15 residues in the CDR3. The CDR3 reads CASSQPGTGEGTQYF. The CDR3 nucleotides are TGCGCCAGCAGCCAACCCGGGACTGGAGAGGGAACGCAGTATTTT.

The chain links TRBV5-1 to TRBJ2-7; TRBD2 agrees at 8 bases. The germline V gene has CDR1 SGHRS and CDR2 YFSETQ. The CDR3 is made up of 16 amino acids. J gave up 0 bases and V 0 bases, and 5 bases lay outside the gene matches. CDR3 protein: CASSLGGSGASYEQYF. As DNA, the CDR3 is TGCGCCAGCAGCTTGGGTGGTAGCGGGGCCTCCTACGAGCAGTACTTC.

This clonotype was counted between two and nine times. J is TRBJ1-4 and V is TRBV12-3 or TRBV12-4; D is unresolved. The V end lost 3 bases, the J end lost 8 bases, and 13 bases lay between the germline ends. This CDR3 contains 14 residues. The CDR3 region is CASSLREGGEKLFF. The CDR3 DNA is TGTGCCAGCAGTTTGAGGGAAGGAGGAGAAAAACTGTTTTTT.

The V gene is TRBV6-2 or TRBV6-3, the J gene TRBJ2-7; weak D call: TRBD2 (6 bases). Germline V gives CDR1 MNHEY, CDR2 SVGEGT. The V end was cut by 5 bases, the J end by 5 bases, with 19 bases between. The CDR3 sequence is 15 residues long. The CDR3 nucleotides read TGTGCCAGCAGTGGGGGTTTAGCGGCCTTGAACGAGCAGTACTTC. Translating gives CASSGGLAALNEQYF.